A single sample gave rise to the 4 T cell receptor beta chains below, sequenced in a study of CD8 T cells in Susac syndrome. After extraction with the RNeasy kit, about 0.45 to 1 ug of the RNA was reverse transcribed using random hexamers. TCRdb itself ran the immunoSEQ multiplex PCR reads through MiXCR, one entry per CDR3 protein. This sample carries around 160,000 distinct CDR3 sequences, approximately 92% of them seen once, and the ten largest clones take just over 0.13%. The sequenced material came from CD4+ T cells from PBMCs. Receptor source: a human donor in good health.

This rearrangement joins TRBV5-4 to TRBJ1-2; unclear D gene. CDR1 SGHNT and CDR2 YYREEE come from the germline V gene (reference sequence). This CDR3 has 15 residues. The V end was cut by 0 bases, the J end by 4 bases, with 13 bases between. CDR3 nucleotides: TGTGCCAGCAGCTTGGAAGAGGGCAGTGCCTATGGCTACACCTTC. This translates into CASSLEEGSAYGYTF.

The chain couples TRBV6-6 to TRBJ1-3; no clear D gene. The germline V and J ends were trimmed by 8 bases and 4 bases, with 9 bases remaining between them. This CDR3 contains 12 residues. Per the germline V gene, CDR1 is MNHNY and CDR2 is SVGAGI (reference sequence). CDR3 nucleotide sequence: TGTGCCAGCTCCACGGGAGGAAACACCATATATTTT. As protein: CASSTGGNTIYF.

The V gene is TRBV5-1, the J gene TRBJ2-6; D is unclear. Germline loops: CDR1 SGHRS, CDR2 YFSETQ. This CDR3 contains 16 residues. V was shortened by 2 bases and J by 0 bases, with 9 bases between the two germline ends. The CDR3 reads CASSFVPHSGANVLTF. The CDR3 region has the DNA TGCGCCAGCAGCTTCGTTCCCCACTCTGGGGCCAACGTCCTGACTTTC.

This clonotype was picked up a small number of times. The chain is built from TRBV7-9 and TRBJ1-1; the D gene is possibly TRBD1 (5 bases). The germline CDR1 and CDR2 sequences are SEHNR and FQNEAQ (reference sequence). V lost 6 bases to trimming and J lost 0 bases, with 11 bases between them. CDR3 length: 14 residues. CDR3 DNA: TGTGCCAGCAGTTTTCGGGGGATGAACACTGAAGCTTTCTTT. This translates into CASSFRGMNTEAFF.